This T cell receptor beta chain was profiled in a study of blood T cell repertoires in COVID-19. Background on the study: PBMCs, B-cell-depleted T cells, or T cells were the source of the cDNA or gDNA that made up the material.

J lost 1 base, V lost 4 bases, and 6 bases had no gene match. The CDR3 has 17 amino acids. Germline CDR1 is SGHRS and CDR2 is YFSETQ. The repertoire was sequenced with immunoSEQ multiplex PCR; TCRdb's copy has only in-frame clones and lacks some. This sample has about 190,000 clones, with 88% found just once. The J gene is TRBJ2-2, the V gene TRBV5-1; 11 nucleotides agree with TRBD1. The specimen was peripheral blood. The sequence came from a man in his forties or fifties with active or convalescent COVID-19. The CDR3 bases are TGCGCCAGCAGCACCTACGGGACAGGGGGGAACACCGGGGAGCTGTTTTTT. It specifies CASSTYGTGGNTGELFF. Full variable domain (missing parts from reference TRBV5-1 and TRBJ2-2): KAGVTQTPRYLIKTRGQQVTLSCSPISGHRSVSWYQQTPGQGLQFLFEYFSETQRNKGNFPGRFSGRQFSNSRSEMNVSTLELGDSALYLCASSTYGTGGNTGELFFGEGSRLTVL.